The TCR beta chain described here comes from a study of blood T cell repertoires in COVID-19. Looked up from germline, CDR1 is WSHSY and CDR2 is SAAADI. CDR3 length: 15 amino acids. The J segment lost 1 base and the V segment lost 2 bases, leaving 3 bases of the junction unmatched. Measured with immunoSEQ multiplex PCR; TCRdb has only the in-frame clones, and not every one. The sample includes roughly 340,000 clones, more than 70% of them seen just once. This clonotype originated in a woman in her 70s with COVID-19, enrolled during active disease. The V gene is TRBV10-2, the J gene TRBJ2-3, with 7 bases fitting TRBD2. Sequenced material: peripheral blood. Written as DNA, the CDR3 is TGCGCCAGCAGTGAGCCGGGACTACGCACAGATACGCAGTATTTT. It translates to CASSEPGLRTDTQYF.